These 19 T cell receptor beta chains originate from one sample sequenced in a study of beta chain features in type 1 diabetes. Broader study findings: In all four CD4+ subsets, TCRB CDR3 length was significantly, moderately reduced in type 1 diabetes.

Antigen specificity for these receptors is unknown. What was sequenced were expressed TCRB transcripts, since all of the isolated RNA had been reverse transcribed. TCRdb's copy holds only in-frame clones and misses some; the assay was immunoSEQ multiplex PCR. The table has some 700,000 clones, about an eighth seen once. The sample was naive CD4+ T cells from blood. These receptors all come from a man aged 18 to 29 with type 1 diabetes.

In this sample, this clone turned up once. CDR3 amino acids: CATQLAAKEVTDTQYF. CDR3 bases: TGTGCCACCCAGTTGGCGGCCAAGGAAGTCACAGATACGCAGTATTTT. V usage is TRBV6-6 and J usage is TRBJ2-3; D is ambiguous. The V and J ends lost 10 bases and 2 bases respectively, with 22 bases between them. CDR3 length equals 16 residues. Germline-derived CDR1 and CDR2 are MNHNY and SVGAGI (reference sequence).

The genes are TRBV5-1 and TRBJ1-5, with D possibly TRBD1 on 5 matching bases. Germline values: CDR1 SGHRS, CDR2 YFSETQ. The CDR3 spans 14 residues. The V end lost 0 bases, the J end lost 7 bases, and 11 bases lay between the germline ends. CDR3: CASSLAGYEQPQHF. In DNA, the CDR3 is TGCGCCAGCAGCTTGGCAGGGTACGAACAGCCCCAGCATTTT.

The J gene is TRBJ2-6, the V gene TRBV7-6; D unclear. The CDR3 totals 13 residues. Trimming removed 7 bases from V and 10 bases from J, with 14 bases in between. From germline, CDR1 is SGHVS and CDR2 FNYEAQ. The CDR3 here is CASTPGNRNVLTF. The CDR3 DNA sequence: TGTGCCAGCACCCCCGGAAACCGGAACGTCCTGACTTTC. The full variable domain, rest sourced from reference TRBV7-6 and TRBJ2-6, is GAGVSQSPRYKVTKRGQDVALRCDPISGHVSLYWYRQALGQGPEFLTYFNYEAQQDKSGLPNDRFSAERPEGSISTLTIQRTEQRDSAMYRCASTPGNRNVLTFGAGSRLTVL.

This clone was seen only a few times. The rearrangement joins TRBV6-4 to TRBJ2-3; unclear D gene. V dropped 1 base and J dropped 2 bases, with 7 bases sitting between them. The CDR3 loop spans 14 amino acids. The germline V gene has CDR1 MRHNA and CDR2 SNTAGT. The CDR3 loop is CASSDYGTTDTQYF. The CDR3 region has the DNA TGTGCCAGCAGTGACTACGGAACCACAGATACGCAGTATTTT.

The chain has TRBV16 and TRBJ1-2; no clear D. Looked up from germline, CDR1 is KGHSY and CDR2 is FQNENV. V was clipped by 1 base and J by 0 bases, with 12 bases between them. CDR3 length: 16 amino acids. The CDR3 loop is CASSQYGAAPNYGYTF. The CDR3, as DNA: TGTGCCAGCAGCCAATATGGAGCCGCCCCTAACTATGGCTACACCTTC.

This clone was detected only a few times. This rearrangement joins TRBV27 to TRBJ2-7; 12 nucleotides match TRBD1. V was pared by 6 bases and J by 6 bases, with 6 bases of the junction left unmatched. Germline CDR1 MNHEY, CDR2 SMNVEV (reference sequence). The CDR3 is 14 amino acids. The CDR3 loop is CASSRGTGGFEQYF. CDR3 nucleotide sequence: TGTGCCAGCAGCCGTGGGACAGGGGGCTTCGAGCAGTACTTC.

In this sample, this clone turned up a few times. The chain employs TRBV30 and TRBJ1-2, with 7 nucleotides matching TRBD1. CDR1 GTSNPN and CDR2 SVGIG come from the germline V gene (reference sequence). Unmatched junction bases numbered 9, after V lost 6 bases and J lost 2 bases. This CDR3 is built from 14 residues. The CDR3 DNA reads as TGTGCCTGCACTCGAAGACAGGGAAACTATGGCTACACCTTC. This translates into CACTRRQGNYGYTF.

The CDR3 protein is CASVLAGGETQYF. As DNA, the CDR3 is TGTGCCAGTGTCCTAGCGGGGGGAGAGACCCAGTACTTC. The genes are TRBV7-9 and TRBJ2-5, with TRBD2 identical over 11 bases. The V and J ends lost 9 bases and 4 bases, in that order; junction bases with no gene match: 4. The CDR3 is made up of 13 amino acids. The V gene's germline CDR1 is SEHNR and CDR2 FQNEAQ (reference sequence).

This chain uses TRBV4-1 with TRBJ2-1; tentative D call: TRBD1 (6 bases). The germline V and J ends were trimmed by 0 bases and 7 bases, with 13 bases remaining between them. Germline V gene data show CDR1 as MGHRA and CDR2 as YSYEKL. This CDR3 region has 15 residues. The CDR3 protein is CASSQEGRGGNEQFF. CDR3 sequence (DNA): TGCGCCAGCAGCCAAGAAGGCAGGGGTGGGAATGAGCAGTTCTTC.

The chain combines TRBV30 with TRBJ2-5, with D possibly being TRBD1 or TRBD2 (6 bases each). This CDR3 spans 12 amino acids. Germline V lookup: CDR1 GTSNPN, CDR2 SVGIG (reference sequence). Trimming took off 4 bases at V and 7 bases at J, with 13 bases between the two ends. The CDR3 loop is CAWKGGGGTQYF. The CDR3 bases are TGTGCCTGGAAGGGGGGTGGCGGGACCCAGTACTTC.

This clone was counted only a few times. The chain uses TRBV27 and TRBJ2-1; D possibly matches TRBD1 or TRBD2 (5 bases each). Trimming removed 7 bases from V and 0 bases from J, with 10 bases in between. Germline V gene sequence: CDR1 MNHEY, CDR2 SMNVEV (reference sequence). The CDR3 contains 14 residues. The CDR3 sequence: CASNRDASYNEQFF. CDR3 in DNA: TGTGCCAGCAACCGGGACGCCTCCTACAATGAGCAGTTCTTC.

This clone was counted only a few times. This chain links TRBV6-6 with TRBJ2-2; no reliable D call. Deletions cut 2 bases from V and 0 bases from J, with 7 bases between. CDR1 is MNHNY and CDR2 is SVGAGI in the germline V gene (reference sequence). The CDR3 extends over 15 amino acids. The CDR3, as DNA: TGTGCCAGCAGTTACAGGGATCCGAACACCGGGGAGCTGTTTTTT. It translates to CASSYRDPNTGELFF.

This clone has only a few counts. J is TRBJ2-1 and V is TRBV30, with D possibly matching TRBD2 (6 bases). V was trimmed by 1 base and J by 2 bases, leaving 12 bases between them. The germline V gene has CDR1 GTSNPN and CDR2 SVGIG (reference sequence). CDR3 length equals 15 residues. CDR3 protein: CAWSGIGGTYNEQFF. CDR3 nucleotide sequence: TGTGCCTGGAGTGGTATTGGGGGGACCTACAATGAGCAGTTCTTC.

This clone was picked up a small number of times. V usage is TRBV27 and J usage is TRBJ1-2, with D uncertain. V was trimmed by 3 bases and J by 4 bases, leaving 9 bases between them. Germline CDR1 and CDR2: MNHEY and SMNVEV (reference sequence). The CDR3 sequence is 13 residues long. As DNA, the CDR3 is TGTGCCAGCAGTTTGGCCAGAACCTATGGCTACACCTTC. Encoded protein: CASSLARTYGYTF.

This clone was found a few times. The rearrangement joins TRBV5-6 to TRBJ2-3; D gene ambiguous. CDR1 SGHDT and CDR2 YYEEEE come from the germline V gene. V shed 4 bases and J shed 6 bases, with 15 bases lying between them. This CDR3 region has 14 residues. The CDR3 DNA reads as TGTGCCAGCAGCCCGCCCGGCCCCGCGGATACGCAGTATTTT. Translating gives CASSPPGPADTQYF.

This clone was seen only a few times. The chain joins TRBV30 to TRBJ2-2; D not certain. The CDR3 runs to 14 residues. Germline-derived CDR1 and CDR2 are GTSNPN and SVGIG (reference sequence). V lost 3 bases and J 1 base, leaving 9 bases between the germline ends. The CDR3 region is CAWRSDLNTGELFF. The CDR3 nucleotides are TGTGCCTGGAGGTCAGACCTGAACACCGGGGAGCTGTTTTTT.

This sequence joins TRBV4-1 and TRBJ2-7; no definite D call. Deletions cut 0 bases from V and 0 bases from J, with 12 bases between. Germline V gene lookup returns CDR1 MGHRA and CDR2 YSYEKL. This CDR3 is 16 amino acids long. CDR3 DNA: TGCGCCAGCAGCCAAGACCTGGCGGCCAGCTCCTACGAGCAGTACTTC. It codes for CASSQDLAASSYEQYF.

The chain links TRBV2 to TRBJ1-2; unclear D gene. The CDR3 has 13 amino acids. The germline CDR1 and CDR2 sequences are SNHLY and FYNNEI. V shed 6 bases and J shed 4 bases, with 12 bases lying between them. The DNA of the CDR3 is TGTGCCAGCAGCCCCGTTCCCACCTATGGCTACACCTTC. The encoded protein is CASSPVPTYGYTF.

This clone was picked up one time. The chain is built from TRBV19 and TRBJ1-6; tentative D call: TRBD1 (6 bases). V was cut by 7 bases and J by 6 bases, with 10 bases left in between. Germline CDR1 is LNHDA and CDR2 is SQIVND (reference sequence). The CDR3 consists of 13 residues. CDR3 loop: CASNKGVNSPLHF. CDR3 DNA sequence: TGTGCCAGTAACAAGGGGGTTAATTCACCCCTCCACTTT. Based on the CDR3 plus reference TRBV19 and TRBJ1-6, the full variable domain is DGGITQSPKYLFRKEGQNVTLSCEQNLNHDAMYWYRQDPGQGLRLIYYSQIVNDFQKGDIAEGYSVSREKKESFPLTVTSAQKNPTAFYLCASNKGVNSPLHFGNGTRLTVT.